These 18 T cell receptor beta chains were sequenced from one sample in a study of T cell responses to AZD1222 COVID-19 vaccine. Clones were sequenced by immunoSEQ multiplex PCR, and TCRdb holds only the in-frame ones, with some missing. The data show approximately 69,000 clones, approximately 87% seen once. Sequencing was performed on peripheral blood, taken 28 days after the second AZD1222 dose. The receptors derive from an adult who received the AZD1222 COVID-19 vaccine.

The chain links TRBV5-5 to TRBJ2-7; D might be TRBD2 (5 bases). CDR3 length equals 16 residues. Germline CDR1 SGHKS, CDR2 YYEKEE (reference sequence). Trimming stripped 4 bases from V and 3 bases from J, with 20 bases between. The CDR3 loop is CASSPLNTRPVYEQYF. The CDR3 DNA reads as TGTGCCAGCAGCCCCCTCAATACTAGGCCGGTCTACGAGCAGTACTTC.

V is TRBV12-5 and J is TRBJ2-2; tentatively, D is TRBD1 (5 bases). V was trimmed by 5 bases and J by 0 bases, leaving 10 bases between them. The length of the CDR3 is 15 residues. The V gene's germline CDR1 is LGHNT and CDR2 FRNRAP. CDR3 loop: CASGTRVSNTGELFF. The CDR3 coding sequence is TGTGCTAGTGGTACCAGGGTATCGAACACCGGGGAGCTGTTTTTT.

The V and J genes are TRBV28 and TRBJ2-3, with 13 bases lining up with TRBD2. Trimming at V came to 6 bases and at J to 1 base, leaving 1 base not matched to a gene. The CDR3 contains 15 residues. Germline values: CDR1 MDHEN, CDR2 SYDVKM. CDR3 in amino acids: CASRGTSGGTDTQYF. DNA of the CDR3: TGTGCCAGCAGGGGGACTAGCGGGGGCACAGATACGCAGTATTTT.

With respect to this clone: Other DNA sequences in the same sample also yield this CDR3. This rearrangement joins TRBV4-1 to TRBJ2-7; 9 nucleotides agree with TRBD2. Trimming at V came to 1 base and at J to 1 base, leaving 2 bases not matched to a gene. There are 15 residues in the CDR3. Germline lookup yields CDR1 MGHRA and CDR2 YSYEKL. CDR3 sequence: CASSQGLAGSYEQYF. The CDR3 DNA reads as TGCGCCAGCAGCCAAGGGCTAGCGGGATCCTACGAGCAGTACTTC.

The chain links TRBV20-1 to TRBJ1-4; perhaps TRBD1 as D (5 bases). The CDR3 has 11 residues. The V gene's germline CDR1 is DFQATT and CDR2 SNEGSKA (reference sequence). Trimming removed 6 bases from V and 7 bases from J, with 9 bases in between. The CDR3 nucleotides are TGCAGTGCCGCGAGGGGTGAAAAACTGTTTTTT. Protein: CSAARGEKLFF.

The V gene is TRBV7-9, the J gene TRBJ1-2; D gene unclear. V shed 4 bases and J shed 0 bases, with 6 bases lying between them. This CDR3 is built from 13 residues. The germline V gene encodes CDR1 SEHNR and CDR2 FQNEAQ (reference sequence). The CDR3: CASSSPPNYGYTF. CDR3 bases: TGTGCCAGCAGCTCCCCCCCTAACTATGGCTACACCTTC.

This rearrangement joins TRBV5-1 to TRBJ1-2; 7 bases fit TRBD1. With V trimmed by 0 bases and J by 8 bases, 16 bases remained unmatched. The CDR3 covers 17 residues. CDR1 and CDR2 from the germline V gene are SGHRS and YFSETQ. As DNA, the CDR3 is TGCGCCAGCAGCTTGGCGGGGAGTAACAGGGGATATCGAGGCTACACCTTC. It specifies CASSLAGSNRGYRGYTF.

The CDR3 is CASSLGSRGNEQFF. For the CDR3, the DNA is TGTGCCAGCAGCTTAGGGAGCAGGGGAAATGAGCAGTTCTTC. V usage is TRBV11-2 and J usage is TRBJ2-1; TRBD1 might be the D (6 bases). Looked up from germline, CDR1 is SGHAT and CDR2 is FQNNGV. Trimming shortened V by 1 base and J by 7 bases, and 11 bases separated the two germline ends. The CDR3 loop spans 14 amino acids.

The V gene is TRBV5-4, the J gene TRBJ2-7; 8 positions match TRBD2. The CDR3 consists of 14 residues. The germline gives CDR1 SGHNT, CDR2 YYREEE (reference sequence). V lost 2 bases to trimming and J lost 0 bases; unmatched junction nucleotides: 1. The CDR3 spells CASSFSGNSYEQYF. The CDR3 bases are TGTGCCAGCAGCTTTAGCGGGAACTCCTACGAGCAGTACTTC.

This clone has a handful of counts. CDR3 residues: CASSPRGLGYTGELFF. CDR3 sequence (DNA): TGTGCCAGCAGCCCCCGGGGACTAGGTTACACCGGGGAGCTGTTTTTT. The V gene is TRBV3-1 (or the pseudogene TRBV3-2), the J gene TRBJ2-2; TRBD2 matches 8 bases. There are 16 residues in the CDR3. CDR1 and CDR2 (germline): LGHDT, YNNKEL (reference sequence). The V gene end was trimmed by 4 bases and the J gene end by 3 bases; junction bases not matched to a gene: 7.

This CDR3 reads CARVAGTGTRTDTQYF. The CDR3 DNA is TGTGCCCGAGTGGCGGGGACGGGGACAAGGACAGATACGCAGTATTTT. The rearrangement links TRBV2 to TRBJ2-3; D may correspond to TRBD1 or TRBD2 (6 bases each). Germline V gene sequence: CDR1 SNHLY, CDR2 FYNNEI. Trimming pared 11 bases from V and 3 bases from J, leaving 24 bases between. This CDR3 has 16 amino acids.

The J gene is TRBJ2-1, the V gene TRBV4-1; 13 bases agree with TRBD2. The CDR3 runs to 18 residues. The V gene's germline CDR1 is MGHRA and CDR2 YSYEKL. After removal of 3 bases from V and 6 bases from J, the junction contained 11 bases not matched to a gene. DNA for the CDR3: TGCGCCAGCAGCCAGGCCAGGACTAGCGGGAGAGGGCGCAATGAGCAGTTCTTC. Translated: CASSQARTSGRGRNEQFF.

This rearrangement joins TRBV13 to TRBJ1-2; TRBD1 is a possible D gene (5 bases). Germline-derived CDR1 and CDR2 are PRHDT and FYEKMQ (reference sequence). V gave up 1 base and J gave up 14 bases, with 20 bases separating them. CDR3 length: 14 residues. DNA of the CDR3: TGTGCCAGCAGCTTAGTAGTGGGACGGGGACCTAGGACCTTC. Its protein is CASSLVVGRGPRTF.

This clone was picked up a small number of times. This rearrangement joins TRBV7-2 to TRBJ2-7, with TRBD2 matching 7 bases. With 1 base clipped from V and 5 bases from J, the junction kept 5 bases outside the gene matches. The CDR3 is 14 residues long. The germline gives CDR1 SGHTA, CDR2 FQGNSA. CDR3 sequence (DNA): TGTGCCAGCAGCTTAGAGCGGGGATGGGACGAGCAGTACTTC. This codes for CASSLERGWDEQYF. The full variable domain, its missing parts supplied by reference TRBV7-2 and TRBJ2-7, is GAGVSQSPSNKVTEKGKDVELRCDPISGHTALYWYRQSLGQGLEFLIYFQGNSAPDKSGLPSDRFSAERTGGSVSTLTIQRTQQEDSAVYLCASSLERGWDEQYFGPGTRLTVT.

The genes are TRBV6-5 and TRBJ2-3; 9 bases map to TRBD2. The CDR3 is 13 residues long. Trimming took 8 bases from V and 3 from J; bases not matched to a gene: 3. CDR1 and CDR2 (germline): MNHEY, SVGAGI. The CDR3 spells CASRTSATDTQYF. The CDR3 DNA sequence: TGTGCCAGCCGGACTAGCGCTACAGATACGCAGTATTTT.

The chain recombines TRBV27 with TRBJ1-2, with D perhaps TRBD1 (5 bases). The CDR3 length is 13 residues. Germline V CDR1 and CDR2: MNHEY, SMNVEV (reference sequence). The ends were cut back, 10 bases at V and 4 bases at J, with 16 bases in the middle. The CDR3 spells CATRRVGPYGYTF. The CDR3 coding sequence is TGTGCCACTCGCAGGGTAGGACCCTATGGCTACACCTTC.

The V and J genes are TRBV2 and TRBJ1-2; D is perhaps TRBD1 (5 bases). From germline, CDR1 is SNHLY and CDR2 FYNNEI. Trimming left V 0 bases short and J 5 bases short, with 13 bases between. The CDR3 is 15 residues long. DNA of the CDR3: TGTGCCAGCAGTGAAGCTGACAGCTTTGGGTATGGCTACACCTTC. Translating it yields CASSEADSFGYGYTF.

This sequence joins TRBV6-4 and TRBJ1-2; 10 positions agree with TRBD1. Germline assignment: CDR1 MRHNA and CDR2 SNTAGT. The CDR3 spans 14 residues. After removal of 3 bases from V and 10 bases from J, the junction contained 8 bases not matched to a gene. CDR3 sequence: CASSDHGTGAIYTF. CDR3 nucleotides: TGTGCCAGCAGTGATCACGGGACAGGGGCCATCTACACCTTC.